Below are 4 T cell receptor beta chains sequenced from a single sample in a study of T cell changes during pregnancy in multiple sclerosis. Profiling relied on immunoSEQ multiplex PCR, and the TCRdb table lists in-frame clones only, not all of them. The repertoire holds tens of thousands of clones, with 92% as singletons. Here the sequenced sample was peripheral blood, taken after pregnancy. These receptors came from a female donor with multiple sclerosis, enrolled in a pregnancy study.

V gene TRBV27 combines with J gene TRBJ2-7; 8 bases map to TRBD1. CDR1 is MNHEY and CDR2 is SMNVEV in the germline V gene (reference sequence). Trimming at V came to 4 bases and at J to 4 bases, leaving 3 bases not matched to a gene. CDR3 size: 13 residues. The CDR3 loop is CASSYGTGYEQYF. The CDR3, as DNA: TGTGCCAGCAGTTACGGGACAGGATACGAGCAGTACTTC.

This chain links TRBV5-1 with TRBJ2-7; 10 bases map to TRBD1. Germline lookup yields CDR1 SGHRS and CDR2 YFSETQ. CDR3 length: 14 amino acids. J lost 5 bases, V lost 4 bases, and 6 bases had no gene match. CDR3 bases: TGCGCCAGCAGCCTGACAGGGGGCGTGAACGAGCAGTACTTC. As protein: CASSLTGGVNEQYF.

The rearrangement joins TRBV6-5 to TRBJ1-4; TRBD1 aligns across 11 bases. Germline values: CDR1 MNHEY, CDR2 SVGAGI. The length of the CDR3 is 15 residues. Unmatched junction bases numbered 7, after V lost 5 bases and J lost 8 bases. The CDR3 DNA reads as TGTGCCAGCAGTAGGACAGGGGGCGGAATGGAAAAACTGTTTTTT. Translating it yields CASSRTGGGMEKLFF.

The genes are TRBV29-1 and TRBJ2-7, with D possibly TRBD2 on 5 matching bases. The length of the CDR3 is 14 residues. V gave up 7 bases and J gave up 3 bases, with 19 bases separating them. Germline lookup yields CDR1 SQVTM and CDR2 ANQGSEA. In nucleotides, the CDR3 is TGCAGCGCCGGCGTTCGGGATTCACTCTACGAGCAGTACTTC. Translating it yields CSAGVRDSLYEQYF.